Listed below are T cell receptor beta chains from one sample, sequenced in a study of blood T cell repertoires in COVID-19. Sequenced by immunoSEQ multiplex PCR; TCRdb stores in-frame clones only, minus some. This sample has some 270,000 clones, with 90% found just once. Input material: peripheral blood. Receptors were obtained from a woman aged 55-69 years with COVID-19, enrolled during active disease. Each CDR3 is given without its conserved first and last residue. Each record gives: V gene, J gene, CDR3 protein.

v_call: TRBV18; j_call: TRBJ2-2; cdr3_aa: ASSPEDTQTSAGELF
v_call: TRBV6-6; j_call: TRBJ1-2; cdr3_aa: ASSPSLRDYGYT
v_call: TRBV7-2; j_call: TRBJ2-7; cdr3_aa: ASSLALAGGYEQY
v_call: TRBV11-1; j_call: TRBJ2-1; cdr3_aa: ASSRGLDNEQF
v_call: TRBV29-1; j_call: TRBJ1-2; cdr3_aa: SVARQPYGYT
v_call: TRBV6-5; j_call: TRBJ1-1; cdr3_aa: ASSYSNPGLRGEAF
v_call: TRBV6-6; j_call: TRBJ2-3; cdr3_aa: ASSPTGGPDTQY
v_call: TRBV5-1; j_call: TRBJ1-1; cdr3_aa: ASRLTGVNTEAF
v_call: TRBV7-6; j_call: TRBJ2-7; cdr3_aa: ASSPTGGQYEQY
v_call: TRBV27; j_call: TRBJ1-2; cdr3_aa: ASSPRRGGYGYT
v_call: TRBV3-1/TRBV3-2; j_call: TRBJ1-4; cdr3_aa: ASSPDRTNEKLF
v_call: TRBV24-1; j_call: TRBJ2-7; cdr3_aa: ATSDRDRVYISDEQY
v_call: TRBV6-5; j_call: TRBJ2-7; cdr3_aa: ASMSQLYSYEQY
v_call: TRBV27; j_call: TRBJ1-2; cdr3_aa: ASSARGTGGYT
v_call: TRBV7-9; j_call: TRBJ1-5; cdr3_aa: ASSLSNQPQH
v_call: TRBV7-9; j_call: TRBJ2-4; cdr3_aa: ASSLAEGGPKNIQY
v_call: TRBV5-1; j_call: TRBJ1-2; cdr3_aa: ASSPGGKIYGYT
v_call: TRBV7-9; j_call: TRBJ1-3; cdr3_aa: ASSLAEGSGNTIY
v_call: TRBV18; j_call: TRBJ1-1; cdr3_aa: ASSPPDREAF
v_call: TRBV4-2; j_call: TRBJ1-2; cdr3_aa: ASSQDLAAGGRYGYT
v_call: TRBV11-2; j_call: TRBJ1-2; cdr3_aa: ASRSGTGYGYT
v_call: TRBV5-6; j_call: TRBJ1-1; cdr3_aa: ASSLQGRDTEAF
v_call: TRBV27; j_call: TRBJ2-7; cdr3_aa: ASSSGQGATYEQY
v_call: TRBV4-3; j_call: TRBJ1-2; cdr3_aa: ASSQERGTYGYT
v_call: TRBV30; j_call: TRBJ1-3; cdr3_aa: AWSVRGVAGNTIY
v_call: TRBV6-5; j_call: TRBJ1-2; cdr3_aa: ASTPGGFLGYGYT
v_call: TRBV5-8; j_call: TRBJ1-1; cdr3_aa: ASSLGFGQLNTEAF
v_call: TRBV10-3; j_call: TRBJ2-3; cdr3_aa: GTAGGSTDTQY
v_call: TRBV19; j_call: TRBJ1-1; cdr3_aa: ASRTGARDEAF
v_call: TRBV12-3/TRBV12-4; j_call: TRBJ1-5; cdr3_aa: ASSDRVSQPQH
v_call: TRBV6-5; j_call: TRBJ2-5; cdr3_aa: ASSYIRTSGEETQY
v_call: TRBV5-1; j_call: TRBJ1-2; cdr3_aa: ASSLGQGGGYT
v_call: TRBV5-1; j_call: TRBJ2-5; cdr3_aa: ASSLSQETQY
v_call: TRBV9; j_call: TRBJ2-3; cdr3_aa: ASSVYSTPTDTQY
v_call: TRBV19; j_call: TRBJ1-1; cdr3_aa: ASSIDRGKTEAF
v_call: TRBV6-2/TRBV6-3; j_call: TRBJ1-5; cdr3_aa: ASSFETEVNQPQH
v_call: TRBV4-1; j_call: TRBJ2-1; cdr3_aa: ASSMVAGGDEQF
v_call: TRBV9; j_call: TRBJ2-7; cdr3_aa: ASSVGGGALYEQY
v_call: TRBV2; j_call: TRBJ1-2; cdr3_aa: ASSHLPGQGAQDGYT
v_call: TRBV3-1/TRBV3-2; j_call: TRBJ1-2; cdr3_aa: ASSQALHGYT
v_call: TRBV3-1/TRBV3-2; j_call: TRBJ2-5; cdr3_aa: ASSQALAQY
v_call: TRBV6-2/TRBV6-3; j_call: TRBJ1-2; cdr3_aa: ASSSGQANSNYGYT
v_call: TRBV7-2; j_call: TRBJ1-5; cdr3_aa: ASSLGGGGDQPQH
v_call: TRBV27; j_call: TRBJ2-5; cdr3_aa: ASSFSPFGETQY
v_call: TRBV27; j_call: TRBJ1-5; cdr3_aa: ASSPGQFNQPQH
v_call: TRBV5-1; j_call: TRBJ2-7; cdr3_aa: ASSLDSGGAYLYEQY
v_call: TRBV5-1; j_call: TRBJ2-2; cdr3_aa: ASSLAGDRFTGELF
v_call: TRBV9; j_call: TRBJ2-1; cdr3_aa: ASSPSPLAAGHNEQF
v_call: TRBV3-1/TRBV3-2; j_call: TRBJ2-2; cdr3_aa: ASSSRVASGGVVTGELF
v_call: TRBV7-9; j_call: TRBJ2-2; cdr3_aa: ASSLAPRRAGNTGELF
v_call: TRBV3-1/TRBV3-2; j_call: TRBJ1-2; cdr3_aa: ASSQRGGRNNYGYT